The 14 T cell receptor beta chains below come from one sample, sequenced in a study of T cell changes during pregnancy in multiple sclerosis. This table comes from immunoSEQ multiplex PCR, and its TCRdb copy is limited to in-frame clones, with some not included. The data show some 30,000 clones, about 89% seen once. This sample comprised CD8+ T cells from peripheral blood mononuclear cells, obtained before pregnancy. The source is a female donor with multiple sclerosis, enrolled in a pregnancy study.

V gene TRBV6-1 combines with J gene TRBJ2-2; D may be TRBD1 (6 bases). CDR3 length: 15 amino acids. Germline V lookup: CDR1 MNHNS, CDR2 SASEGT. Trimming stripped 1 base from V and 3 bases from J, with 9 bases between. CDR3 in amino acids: CASSEGQGHTGELFF. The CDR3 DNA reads TGTGCCAGCAGTGAAGGTCAGGGGCACACCGGGGAGCTGTTTTTT.

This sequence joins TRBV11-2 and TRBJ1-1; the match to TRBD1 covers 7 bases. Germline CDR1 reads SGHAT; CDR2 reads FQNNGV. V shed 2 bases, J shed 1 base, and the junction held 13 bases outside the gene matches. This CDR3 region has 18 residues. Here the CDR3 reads CASSLWIGGDRANTEAFF. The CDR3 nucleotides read TGTGCCAGCAGCTTATGGATAGGGGGCGATCGGGCGAACACTGAAGCTTTCTTT.

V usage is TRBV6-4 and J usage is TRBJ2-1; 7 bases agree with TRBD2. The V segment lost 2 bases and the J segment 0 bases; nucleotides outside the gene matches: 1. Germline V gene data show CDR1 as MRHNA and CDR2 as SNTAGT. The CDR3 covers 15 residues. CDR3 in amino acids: CASSDGGSSYNEQFF. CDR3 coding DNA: TGTGCCAGCAGTGACGGCGGGAGCTCCTACAATGAGCAGTTCTTC.

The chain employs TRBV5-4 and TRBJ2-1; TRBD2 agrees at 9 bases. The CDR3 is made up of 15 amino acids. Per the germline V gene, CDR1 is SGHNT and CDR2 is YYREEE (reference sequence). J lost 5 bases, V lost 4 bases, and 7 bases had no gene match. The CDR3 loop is CASSQSGGPHNEQFF. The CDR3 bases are TGTGCCAGCAGCCAGAGCGGGGGGCCCCACAATGAGCAGTTCTTC.

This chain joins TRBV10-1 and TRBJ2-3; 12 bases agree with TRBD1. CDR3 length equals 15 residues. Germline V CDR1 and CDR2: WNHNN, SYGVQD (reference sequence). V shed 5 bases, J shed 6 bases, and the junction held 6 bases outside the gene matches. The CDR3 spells CASSRGTGGRDTQYF. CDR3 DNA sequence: TGCGCCAGCAGTCGTGGGACAGGGGGCAGGGATACGCAGTATTTT.

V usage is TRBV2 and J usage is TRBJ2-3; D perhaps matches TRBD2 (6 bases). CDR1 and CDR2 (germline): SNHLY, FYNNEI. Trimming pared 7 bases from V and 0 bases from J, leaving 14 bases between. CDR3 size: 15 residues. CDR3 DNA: TGTGCCAGCACCCCCGGGACTCTCAGCACAGATACGCAGTATTTT. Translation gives CASTPGTLSTDTQYF.

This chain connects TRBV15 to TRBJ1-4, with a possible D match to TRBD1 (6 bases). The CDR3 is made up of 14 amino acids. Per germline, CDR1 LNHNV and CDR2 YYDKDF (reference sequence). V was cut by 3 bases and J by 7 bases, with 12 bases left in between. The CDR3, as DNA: TGTGCCACCAGCAGTCATACAGGGTTTGAAAAACTGTTTTTT. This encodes CATSSHTGFEKLFF.

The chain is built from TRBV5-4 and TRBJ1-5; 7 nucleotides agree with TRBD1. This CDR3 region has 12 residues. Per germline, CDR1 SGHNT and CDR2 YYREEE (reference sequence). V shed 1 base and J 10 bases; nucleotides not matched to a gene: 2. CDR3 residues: CASSLSGGPQHF. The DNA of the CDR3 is TGTGCCAGCAGCTTGTCAGGGGGACCCCAGCATTTT.

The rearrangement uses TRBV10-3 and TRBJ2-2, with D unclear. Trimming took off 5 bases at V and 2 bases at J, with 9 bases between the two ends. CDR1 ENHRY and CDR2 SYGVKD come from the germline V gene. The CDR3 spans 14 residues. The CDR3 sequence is CAISIGGNTGELFF. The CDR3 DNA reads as TGTGCCATCAGTATCGGCGGAAACACCGGGGAGCTGTTTTTT.

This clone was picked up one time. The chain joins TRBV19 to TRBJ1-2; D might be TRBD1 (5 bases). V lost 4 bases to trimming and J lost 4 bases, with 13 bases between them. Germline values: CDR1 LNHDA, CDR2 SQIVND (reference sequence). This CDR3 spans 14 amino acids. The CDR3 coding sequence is TGTGCCAGTAGTAGGTTCCGACAGCCCTATGGCTACACCTTC. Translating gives CASSRFRQPYGYTF.

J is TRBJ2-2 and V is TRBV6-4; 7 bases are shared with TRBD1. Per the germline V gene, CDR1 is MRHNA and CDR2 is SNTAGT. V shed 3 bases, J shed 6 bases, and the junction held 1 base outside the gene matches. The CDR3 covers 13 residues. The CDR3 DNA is TGTGCCAGCAGTGAAGGACAGGCCGGGGAGCTGTTTTTT. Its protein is CASSEGQAGELFF.

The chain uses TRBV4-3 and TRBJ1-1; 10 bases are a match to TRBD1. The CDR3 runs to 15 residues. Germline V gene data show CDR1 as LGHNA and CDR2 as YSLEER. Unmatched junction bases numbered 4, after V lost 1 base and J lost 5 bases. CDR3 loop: CASSQVGTGVTEAFF. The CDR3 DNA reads TGCGCCAGCAGCCAAGTCGGGACAGGGGTTACTGAAGCTTTCTTT.

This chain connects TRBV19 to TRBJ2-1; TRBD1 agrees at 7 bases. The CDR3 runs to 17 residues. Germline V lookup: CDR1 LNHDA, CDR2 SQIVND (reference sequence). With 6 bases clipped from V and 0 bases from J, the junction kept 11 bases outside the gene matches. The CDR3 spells CASSRQGFESSYNEQFF. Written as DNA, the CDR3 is TGTGCCAGTAGCCGACAGGGCTTCGAAAGCTCCTACAATGAGCAGTTCTTC. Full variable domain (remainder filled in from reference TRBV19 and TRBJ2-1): DGGITQSPKYLFRKEGQNVTLSCEQNLNHDAMYWYRQDPGQGLRLIYYSQIVNDFQKGDIAEGYSVSREKKESFPLTVTSAQKNPTAFYLCASSRQGFESSYNEQFFGPGTRLTVL.

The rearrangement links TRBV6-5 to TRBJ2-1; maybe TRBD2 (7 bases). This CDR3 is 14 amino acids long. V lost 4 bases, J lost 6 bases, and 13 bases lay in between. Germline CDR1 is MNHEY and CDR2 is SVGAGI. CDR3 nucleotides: TGTGCCAGCAGTTGGAGAGGGGGGGTCAATGAGCAGTTCTTC. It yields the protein CASSWRGGVNEQFF.